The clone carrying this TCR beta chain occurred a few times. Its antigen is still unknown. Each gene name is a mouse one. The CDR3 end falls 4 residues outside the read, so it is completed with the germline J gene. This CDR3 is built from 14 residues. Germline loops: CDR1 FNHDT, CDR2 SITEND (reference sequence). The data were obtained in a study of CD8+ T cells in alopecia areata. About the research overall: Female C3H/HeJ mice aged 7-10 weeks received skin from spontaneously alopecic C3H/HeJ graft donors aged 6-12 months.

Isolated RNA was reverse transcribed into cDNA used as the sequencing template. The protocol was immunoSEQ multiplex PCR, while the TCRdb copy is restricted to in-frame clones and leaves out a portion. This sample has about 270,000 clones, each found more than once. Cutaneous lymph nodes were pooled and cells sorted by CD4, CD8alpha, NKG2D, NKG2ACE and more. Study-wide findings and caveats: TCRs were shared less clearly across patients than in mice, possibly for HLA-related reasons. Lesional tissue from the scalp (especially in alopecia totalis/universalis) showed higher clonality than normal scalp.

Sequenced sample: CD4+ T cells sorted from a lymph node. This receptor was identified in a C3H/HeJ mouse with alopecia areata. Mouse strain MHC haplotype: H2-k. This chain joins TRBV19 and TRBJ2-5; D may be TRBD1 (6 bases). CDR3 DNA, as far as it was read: TGTGCCAGCAGTATACCAGGGGCCAAAGAC. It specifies CASSIPGAKD. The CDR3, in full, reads CASSIPGAKDTQYF.